This is a list of T cell receptor beta chains from one sample in a study of T-cell memory formation after mild COVID-19. TCRdb fed the 5' RACE reads into MiXCR, producing one record per CDR3 protein. Of 300,000 to 400,000 distinct CDR3 sequences in the sample, 25% to 30% were seen once. Sequenced material: PBMCs or a T cell subset sorted from them (not recorded which). The source is an adult woman who had mild COVID-19 (a few samples of this study predate the infection). Cell type and time point are not known. CDR3s include the opening cysteine and the closing phenylalanine or tryptophan. Fields, in order: V gene, D gene, CDR3 length, clone size, J gene, CDR3 protein, CDR3 DNA. D genes are given only for firm matches. Size is omitted from some rows. Given values are once, few, many or a class for expanded clones.

v_call: TRBV18; d_call: NA; cdr3_length: 15; clone_size: NA; j_call: TRBJ2-2; cdr3_aa: CASSPETTLTGELFF; cdr3_nt: TGTGCCAGCTCACCAGAGACTACTCTTACCGGGGAGCTGTTTTTT
v_call: TRBV11-2; d_call: TRBD2; cdr3_length: 17; clone_size: NA; j_call: TRBJ2-5; cdr3_aa: CASSLIYTGGIGETQYF; cdr3_nt: TGTGCCAGCAGCTTAATCTATACGGGGGGTATAGGAGAGACCCAGTACTTC
v_call: TRBV7-2; d_call: NA; cdr3_length: 13; clone_size: few; j_call: TRBJ1-1; cdr3_aa: CASSLVGLTEAFF; cdr3_nt: TGTGCCAGCAGCTTAGTGGGCCTGACTGAAGCTTTCTTT
v_call: TRBV20-1; d_call: TRBD2; cdr3_length: 17; clone_size: NA; j_call: TRBJ2-3; cdr3_aa: CSANPTWTSGSTDTQYF; cdr3_nt: TGCAGTGCTAACCCAACCTGGACTAGCGGGAGCACAGATACGCAGTATTTT
v_call: TRBV9; d_call: NA; cdr3_length: 15; clone_size: NA; j_call: TRBJ1-4; cdr3_aa: CASSSRGSRYEKLFF; cdr3_nt: TGTGCCAGCAGCTCAAGGGGGTCCCGATATGAAAAACTGTTTTTT
v_call: TRBV2; d_call: NA; cdr3_length: 15; clone_size: NA; j_call: TRBJ2-7; cdr3_aa: CASIGTGRLTYEQYF; cdr3_nt: TGTGCCAGCATTGGGACGGGAAGGCTCACCTACGAGCAGTACTTC
v_call: TRBV7-9; d_call: TRBD2; cdr3_length: 15; clone_size: few; j_call: TRBJ2-7; cdr3_aa: CASSYRTGTSYEQYF; cdr3_nt: TGTGCCAGCAGCTACCGAACCGGGACTAGCTACGAGCAGTACTTC
v_call: TRBV16; d_call: TRBD2; cdr3_length: 14; clone_size: NA; j_call: TRBJ2-2; cdr3_aa: CASSSSGGNGELFF; cdr3_nt: TGTGCCAGCAGTTCCTCGGGAGGAAACGGGGAGCTGTTTTTT
v_call: TRBV12-3/TRBV12-4; d_call: NA; cdr3_length: 15; clone_size: many; j_call: TRBJ2-7; cdr3_aa: CASSFGLLGSHEQYF; cdr3_nt: TGTGCCAGCAGTTTCGGCTTACTTGGTTCCCACGAGCAGTACTTC
v_call: TRBV7-2; d_call: TRBD2; cdr3_length: 16; clone_size: few; j_call: TRBJ2-5; cdr3_aa: CASSLAGRLAQETQYF; cdr3_nt: TGTGCCAGCAGCTTAGCAGGGCGACTAGCCCAAGAGACCCAGTACTTC
v_call: TRBV9; d_call: TRBD2; cdr3_length: 16; clone_size: NA; j_call: TRBJ2-2; cdr3_aa: CASSAERGPYTGELFF; cdr3_nt: TGTGCCAGCAGCGCGGAGCGGGGGCCCTACACCGGGGAGCTGTTTTTT
v_call: TRBV7-3; d_call: TRBD1; cdr3_length: 15; clone_size: many; j_call: TRBJ2-1; cdr3_aa: CASSLVGTGINEQFF; cdr3_nt: TGTGCCAGCAGCTTAGTCGGGACAGGAATCAATGAGCAGTTCTTC
v_call: TRBV12-5; d_call: NA; cdr3_length: 16; clone_size: NA; j_call: TRBJ2-3; cdr3_aa: CASGLAILGSHPTQYF; cdr3_nt: TGTGCTAGTGGTTTGGCCATCTTGGGGAGTCACCCTACGCAGTATTTT
v_call: TRBV7-3; d_call: TRBD1; cdr3_length: 15; clone_size: NA; j_call: TRBJ2-1; cdr3_aa: CASSDGQGSYNEQFF; cdr3_nt: TGTGCCAGCAGCGACGGACAGGGGTCCTACAATGAGCAGTTCTTC
v_call: TRBV23-1; d_call: TRBD1; cdr3_length: 13; clone_size: NA; j_call: TRBJ2-1; cdr3_aa: CASSLPTGDEQFF; cdr3_nt: TGCGCCAGCAGTCTCCCGACAGGGGATGAGCAGTTCTTC
v_call: TRBV7-9; d_call: NA; cdr3_length: 16; clone_size: few; j_call: TRBJ1-4; cdr3_aa: CASSSPYRLEDEKLFF; cdr3_nt: TGTGCCAGCAGCTCCCCCTACCGGCTGGAGGATGAAAAACTGTTTTTT
v_call: TRBV25-1; d_call: TRBD1; cdr3_length: 15; clone_size: NA; j_call: TRBJ2-5; cdr3_aa: CASSGLTGGPETQYF; cdr3_nt: TGTGCCAGCAGTGGTCTAACAGGGGGCCCGGAGACCCAGTACTTC
v_call: TRBV9; d_call: TRBD1; cdr3_length: 17; clone_size: NA; j_call: TRBJ2-3; cdr3_aa: CASSVDGTGSSTDTQYF; cdr3_nt: TGTGCCAGCAGCGTAGATGGGACAGGCTCTAGCACAGATACGCAGTATTTT
v_call: TRBV13; d_call: TRBD1; cdr3_length: 16; clone_size: few; j_call: TRBJ2-7; cdr3_aa: CASSSYSGTDSYEQYF; cdr3_nt: TGTGCCAGCAGCTCGTACTCCGGGACAGATTCCTACGAGCAGTACTTC
v_call: TRBV15; d_call: TRBD2; cdr3_length: 15; clone_size: few; j_call: TRBJ2-1; cdr3_aa: CATSKGGTSFHEQFF; cdr3_nt: TGTGCCACCAGCAAAGGCGGGACTAGCTTCCATGAGCAGTTCTTC
v_call: TRBV7-9; d_call: NA; cdr3_length: 16; clone_size: few; j_call: TRBJ1-1; cdr3_aa: CASSLKGDGRNTEAFF; cdr3_nt: TGTGCCAGCAGCTTAAAGGGGGATGGTCGGAACACTGAAGCTTTCTTT
v_call: TRBV29-1; d_call: TRBD1; cdr3_length: 13; clone_size: few; j_call: TRBJ2-1; cdr3_aa: CSARQGGYNEQFF; cdr3_nt: TGCAGCGCAAGACAGGGGGGCTACAATGAGCAGTTCTTC
v_call: TRBV14; d_call: TRBD2; cdr3_length: 16; clone_size: NA; j_call: TRBJ2-1; cdr3_aa: CASSQLAGGSYNEQFF; cdr3_nt: TGTGCCAGCAGCCAACTAGCGGGAGGGTCCTACAATGAGCAGTTCTTC
v_call: TRBV7-2; d_call: TRBD2; cdr3_length: 14; clone_size: NA; j_call: TRBJ2-1; cdr3_aa: CASSLVPPGLGQFF; cdr3_nt: TGTGCCAGCAGCTTAGTTCCCCCGGGACTAGGGCAGTTCTTC
v_call: TRBV30; d_call: TRBD2; cdr3_length: 14; clone_size: NA; j_call: TRBJ2-7; cdr3_aa: CAWSVWRESYEQYF; cdr3_nt: TGTGCCTGGAGTGTTTGGCGGGAGAGCTACGAGCAGTACTTC
v_call: TRBV20-1; d_call: TRBD2; cdr3_length: 15; clone_size: NA; j_call: TRBJ2-3; cdr3_aa: CSAHAGTSGTDTQYF; cdr3_nt: TGCAGTGCGCACGCCGGGACTAGCGGCACAGATACGCAGTATTTT
v_call: TRBV4-3; d_call: TRBD2; cdr3_length: 16; clone_size: few; j_call: TRBJ2-3; cdr3_aa: CASSQKLAGGPDTQYF; cdr3_nt: TGCGCCAGCAGCCAAAAACTAGCGGGAGGGCCAGATACGCAGTATTTT
v_call: TRBV12-3/TRBV12-4; d_call: NA; cdr3_length: 14; clone_size: NA; j_call: TRBJ2-7; cdr3_aa: CASSLGSRRYEQYF; cdr3_nt: TGTGCCAGCAGCTTGGGAAGCCGGAGATACGAGCAGTACTTC
v_call: TRBV5-1; d_call: TRBD1; cdr3_length: 15; clone_size: few; j_call: TRBJ1-1; cdr3_aa: CASSLDRGGDTEAFF; cdr3_nt: TGCGCCAGCAGCTTGGACAGGGGAGGGGACACTGAAGCTTTCTTT
v_call: TRBV7-2; d_call: NA; cdr3_length: 13; clone_size: NA; j_call: TRBJ2-1; cdr3_aa: CARGGRDYNEQFF; cdr3_nt: TGTGCCAGGGGGGGCAGGGACTACAATGAGCAGTTCTTC
v_call: TRBV6-2/TRBV6-3; d_call: NA; cdr3_length: 16; clone_size: NA; j_call: TRBJ2-1; cdr3_aa: CASSTREGISYNEQFF; cdr3_nt: TGTGCCAGCAGTACCCGAGAGGGGATCTCCTACAATGAGCAGTTCTTC
v_call: TRBV20-1; d_call: NA; cdr3_length: 13; clone_size: NA; j_call: TRBJ1-5; cdr3_aa: CSAREPGNQPQHF; cdr3_nt: TGCAGTGCTAGAGAGCCAGGCAATCAGCCCCAGCATTTT
v_call: TRBV7-9; d_call: TRBD2; cdr3_length: 16; clone_size: NA; j_call: TRBJ2-3; cdr3_aa: CASSLILAGAPDTQYF; cdr3_nt: TGTGCCAGCAGCTTAATACTAGCGGGAGCTCCAGATACGCAGTATTTT
v_call: TRBV7-8; d_call: NA; cdr3_length: 14; clone_size: many; j_call: TRBJ1-4; cdr3_aa: CASSRGRTNEKLFF; cdr3_nt: TGTGCCAGCAGCCGGGGGCGGACTAATGAAAAACTGTTTTTT
v_call: TRBV7-9; d_call: NA; cdr3_length: 13; clone_size: few; j_call: TRBJ2-1; cdr3_aa: CASSLSPSNEQFF; cdr3_nt: TGTGCCAGCAGCTTATCCCCTAGCAATGAGCAGTTCTTC
v_call: TRBV12-3/TRBV12-4; d_call: TRBD1; cdr3_length: 12; clone_size: NA; j_call: TRBJ1-2; cdr3_aa: CASRIDRGGYTF; cdr3_nt: TGTGCCAGCAGGATAGACAGGGGTGGCTACACCTTC
v_call: TRBV27; d_call: NA; cdr3_length: 13; clone_size: NA; j_call: TRBJ1-5; cdr3_aa: CASRGAVNQPQHF; cdr3_nt: TGTGCCAGCAGGGGGGCGGTAAATCAGCCCCAGCATTTT
v_call: TRBV4-1; d_call: NA; cdr3_length: 14; clone_size: NA; j_call: TRBJ1-4; cdr3_aa: CASSLGLSVEKLFF; cdr3_nt: TGCGCCAGCAGCCTGGGACTTTCGGTCGAAAAACTGTTTTTT
v_call: TRBV6-6; d_call: TRBD2; cdr3_length: 15; clone_size: few; j_call: TRBJ2-1; cdr3_aa: CASKYSGSSYNEQFF; cdr3_nt: TGTGCCAGCAAATATAGCGGGAGCTCCTACAATGAGCAGTTCTTC
v_call: TRBV12-3/TRBV12-4; d_call: NA; cdr3_length: 13; clone_size: NA; j_call: TRBJ2-3; cdr3_aa: CASSLTSPDTQYF; cdr3_nt: TGTGCCAGCAGTTTGACTAGTCCAGATACGCAGTATTTT
v_call: TRBV5-5; d_call: NA; cdr3_length: 11; clone_size: NA; j_call: TRBJ2-3; cdr3_aa: CASSHAEAAYF; cdr3_nt: TGTGCCAGCAGCCATGCTGAAGCTGCGTATTTT
v_call: TRBV25-1; d_call: TRBD2; cdr3_length: 17; clone_size: few; j_call: TRBJ2-2; cdr3_aa: CASSDTSGRARTGELFF; cdr3_nt: TGTGCCAGCAGTGATACCAGCGGGAGGGCCAGGACCGGGGAGCTGTTTTTT
v_call: TRBV15; d_call: TRBD2; cdr3_length: 15; clone_size: few; j_call: TRBJ2-1; cdr3_aa: CATSRKAGGPNEQFF; cdr3_nt: TGTGCCACCAGCAGAAAAGCGGGGGGGCCGAATGAGCAGTTCTTC
v_call: TRBV6-5; d_call: NA; cdr3_length: 18; clone_size: NA; j_call: TRBJ2-7; cdr3_aa: CASSYSAYVGGVGYEQYF; cdr3_nt: TGTGCCAGCAGTTACTCGGCGTACGTGGGGGGAGTAGGGTACGAGCAGTACTTC
v_call: TRBV10-3; d_call: NA; cdr3_length: 16; clone_size: medium-sized; j_call: TRBJ2-1; cdr3_aa: CATRGGASGPHNEQFF; cdr3_nt: TGTGCCACCAGGGGGGGGGCGAGCGGGCCCCACAATGAGCAGTTCTTC
v_call: TRBV12-3/TRBV12-4; d_call: NA; cdr3_length: 13; clone_size: few; j_call: TRBJ1-2; cdr3_aa: CASLNRGARGYTF; cdr3_nt: TGTGCCAGTCTTAATCGGGGGGCGCGTGGCTACACCTTC